This entry lists 14 T cell receptor beta chains sequenced from one sample in a study of response to subunit inactivated influenza vaccine. A single record per CDR3 protein comes from TCRdb applying MiXCR to the RT-PCR reads. This table has almost 250,000 distinct CDR3 sequences, more than 10% appearing once. This material consisted of non-naive T cells sorted from PBMCs, taken roughly 2 weeks before vaccination. The receptors originated from a man aged 50 or older who received an inactivated influenza vaccine.

This clonotype has a count of ten or more. The V and J genes are TRBV6-5 and TRBJ1-1; tentatively, D is TRBD1 (5 bases). V gave up 6 bases and J gave up 3 bases, with 8 bases separating them. The CDR3 has 12 residues. CDR1 and CDR2 from the germline V gene are MNHEY and SVGAGI. The CDR3 DNA is TGTGCCAGCAGAAACAGGTACACTGAAGCTTTCTTT. It codes for CASRNRYTEAFF.

This chain connects TRBV20-1 to TRBJ2-5, with D tentatively TRBD2 (6 bases). Germline loops: CDR1 DFQATT, CDR2 SNEGSKA (reference sequence). This CDR3 contains 12 residues. The V gene lost 6 bases and the J gene lost 5 bases, with 13 bases spanning the gap. The chain's CDR3 is CSARDFPETQYF. The CDR3 DNA is TGCAGTGCCCGGGACTTTCCCGAGACCCAGTACTTC.

This sequence joins TRBV12-3 or TRBV12-4 and TRBJ1-2; D not certain. The CDR3 runs 14 residues. Between the trimmed V and J ends, which lost 10 bases and 0 bases, there was a span of 15 bases. CDR3 bases: TGTGCCACCCAAATGTCGGCAGCTAACTATGGCTACACCTTC. It encodes CATQMSAANYGYTF.

This clonotype was counted between two and nine times. This chain uses TRBV12-3 or TRBV12-4 with TRBJ2-3, with a possible D match to TRBD2 (5 bases). This CDR3 has 14 amino acids. The V end lost 6 bases, the J end lost 1 base, and 11 bases lay between the germline ends. The CDR3 sequence is CASSLISGTDTQYF. The CDR3 DNA is TGTGCCAGCAGCCTAATTAGCGGCACAGATACGCAGTATTTT.

There are a few counts of this clonotype. The CDR3 reads CSALKDRKETQYF. CDR3 nucleotides: TGCAGTGCCCTTAAGGACAGGAAAGAGACCCAGTACTTC. The chain is built from TRBV20-1 and TRBJ2-5; 7 bases agree with TRBD1. Germline V gene sequence: CDR1 DFQATT, CDR2 SNEGSKA (reference sequence). There are 13 residues in the CDR3. V trimming: 6 bases; J trimming: 3 bases; junction bases outside the gene matches: 7.

V and J are TRBV9 and TRBJ2-2; no firm D call. The V end lost 4 bases, the J end lost 6 bases, and 10 bases lay between the germline ends. The CDR3 length is 13 residues. Germline-derived CDR1 and CDR2 are SGDLS and YYNGEE. CDR3 bases: TGTGCCAGCAGCCTCGCGATTGCCGGGGAGCTGTTTTTT. It yields the protein CASSLAIAGELFF.

This clonotype has only a few counts. The chain recombines TRBV7-2 with TRBJ2-1; 11 bases fit TRBD1. CDR3 length: 14 residues. CDR1 SGHTA and CDR2 FQGNSA come from the germline V gene. J was trimmed by 7 bases and V by 3 bases; bases with no gene match: 2. The CDR3 DNA sequence: TGTGCCAGCAGCTTGGGGGACAGGGGGAATGAGCAGTTCTTC. As protein: CASSLGDRGNEQFF.

This clonotype turned up a few times. This rearrangement joins TRBV7-8 to TRBJ2-5; no definite D call. Trimming cost V 5 bases and J 5 bases, with 9 bases left between them. CDR1 is SGHVS, CDR2 FQNEAQ, per germline. The CDR3 length is 12 residues. CDR3 in amino acids: CASSPVPETQYF. Here the CDR3 DNA reads TGTGCCAGCAGCCCGGTGCCGGAGACCCAGTACTTC.

In this sample, this clonotype turned up many times. The V and J genes are TRBV20-1 and TRBJ2-2; D might be TRBD2 (6 bases). Germline V gene sequence: CDR1 DFQATT, CDR2 SNEGSKA (reference sequence). CDR3 length equals 15 residues. The V end was cut by 5 bases, the J end by 1 base, with 14 bases between. CDR3 DNA sequence: TGCAGTGCTGCCCGACTAGAAATGAACACCGGGGAGCTGTTTTTT. It is translated as CSAARLEMNTGELFF.

In its sample, this clonotype was seen a few times. This chain uses TRBV7-2 with TRBJ2-3; 11 nucleotides align to TRBD2. CDR1 and CDR2 from the germline V gene are SGHTA and FQGNSA. Trimming cost V 2 bases and J 3 bases; bases outside gene matches: 1. The CDR3 totals 15 residues. CDR3 loop: CASSLRLAGTDTQYF. The CDR3 nucleotides are TGTGCCAGCAGCTTAAGACTAGCGGGGACAGATACGCAGTATTTT.

The table lists this clonotype with a few counts. The chain carries TRBV18 and TRBJ2-1; 8 positions match TRBD1. The CDR3 has 16 residues. Germline assignment: CDR1 KGHSH and CDR2 LQKENI. V lost 6 bases to trimming and J lost 2 bases; unmatched junction nucleotides: 9. In DNA form, the CDR3 reads TGTGCCAGCTCGGACAGGGTAGGGACGACCTACAATGAGCAGTTCTTC. This gives the protein CASSDRVGTTYNEQFF.

This sequence joins TRBV11-2 and TRBJ2-7; unclear D gene. The V and J ends lost 5 bases and 3 bases respectively, with 5 bases between them. The CDR3 is made up of 11 amino acids. The V gene's germline CDR1 is SGHAT and CDR2 FQNNGV. CDR3 bases: TGTGCCAGCAGCGCCGACTACGAGCAGTACTTC. Translating gives CASSADYEQYF.

This clonotype showed up just a few times. The chain uses TRBV5-5 and TRBJ2-3; D uncertain. In germline, CDR1 is SGHKS, CDR2 YYEKEE (reference sequence). V lost 10 bases to trimming and J lost 4 bases, with 1 base between them. This CDR3 has 8 residues. The CDR3 DNA is TGTGCCGCAGATACGCAGTATTTT. Protein product: CAADTQYF.

There are many counts of this clonotype. V gene TRBV19 combines with J gene TRBJ2-4, with 9 bases aligning to TRBD2. Trimming at V came to 11 bases and at J to 1 base, leaving 3 bases not matched to a gene. Germline V CDR1 and CDR2: LNHDA, SQIVND (reference sequence). CDR3 length: 13 amino acids. The CDR3 bases are TGTGCCGCGGGGGGGCTTGCCAAAAACATTCAGTACTTC. Its translation: CAAGGLAKNIQYF. The variable domain in full, completed from reference TRBV19 and TRBJ2-4, reads DGGITQSPKYLFRKEGQNVTLSCEQNLNHDAMYWYRQDPGQGLRLIYYSQIVNDFQKGDIAEGYSVSREKKESFPLTVTSAQKNPTAFYLCAAGGLAKNIQYFGAGTRLSVL.